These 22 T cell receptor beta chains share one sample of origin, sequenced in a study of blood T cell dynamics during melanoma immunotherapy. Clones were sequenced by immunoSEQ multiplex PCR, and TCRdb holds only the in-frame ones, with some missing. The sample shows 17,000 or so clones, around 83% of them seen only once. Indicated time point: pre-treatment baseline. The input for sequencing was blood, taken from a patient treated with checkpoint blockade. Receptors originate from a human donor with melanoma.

The CDR3 sequence: CASSLSSYNEQFF. The CDR3 DNA reads TGTGCCAGCAGTTTGAGCTCCTACAATGAGCAGTTCTTC. This chain links TRBV28 with TRBJ2-1, with D unresolved. The germline V gene has CDR1 MDHEN and CDR2 SYDVKM. The CDR3 has 13 amino acids. V lost 3 bases to trimming and J lost 0 bases, with 3 bases between them.

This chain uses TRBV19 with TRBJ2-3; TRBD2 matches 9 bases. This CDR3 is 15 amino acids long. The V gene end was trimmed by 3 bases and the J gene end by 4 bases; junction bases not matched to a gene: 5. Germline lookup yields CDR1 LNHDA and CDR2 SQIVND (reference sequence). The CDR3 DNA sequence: TGTGCCAGTAGTATCGGGGCGGGAGGGTCAGATACGCAGTATTTT. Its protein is CASSIGAGGSDTQYF.

Here the CDR3 reads CASSDGTGASYEQYF. Written as DNA, the CDR3 is TGTGCCAGCAGCGACGGGACTGGGGCATCCTACGAGCAGTACTTC. The genes are TRBV6-5 and TRBJ2-7, with a weak D call TRBD2 (6 bases). With 6 bases removed from V and 1 base from J, the gap between germline ends came to 16 bases. The CDR3 covers 15 residues. From germline, CDR1 is MNHEY and CDR2 SVGAGI.

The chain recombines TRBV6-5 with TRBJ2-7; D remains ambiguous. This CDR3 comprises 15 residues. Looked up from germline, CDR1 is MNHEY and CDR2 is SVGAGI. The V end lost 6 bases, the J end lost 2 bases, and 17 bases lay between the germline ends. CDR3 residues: CASSPTLADPYEQYF. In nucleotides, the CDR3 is TGTGCCAGCAGCCCAACACTTGCGGACCCCTACGAGCAGTACTTC.

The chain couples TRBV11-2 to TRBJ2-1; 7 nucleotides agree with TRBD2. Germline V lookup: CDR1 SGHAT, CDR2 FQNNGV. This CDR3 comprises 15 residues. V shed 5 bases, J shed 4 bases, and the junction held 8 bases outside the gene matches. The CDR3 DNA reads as TGTGCCAGCAGCCCACGGACTAGAGGTTACAATGAGCAGTTCTTC. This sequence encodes CASSPRTRGYNEQFF.

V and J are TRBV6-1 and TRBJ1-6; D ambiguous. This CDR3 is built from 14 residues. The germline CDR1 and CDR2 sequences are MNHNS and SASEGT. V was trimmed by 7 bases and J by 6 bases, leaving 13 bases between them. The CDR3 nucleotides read TGTGCCAGCACTCTAGAGGGATCTAATTCACCCCTCCACTTT. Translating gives CASTLEGSNSPLHF.

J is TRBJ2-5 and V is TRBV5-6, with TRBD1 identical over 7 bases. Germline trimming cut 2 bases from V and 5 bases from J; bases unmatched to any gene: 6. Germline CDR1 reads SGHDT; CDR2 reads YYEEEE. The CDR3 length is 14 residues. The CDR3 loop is CASSFSGGRETQYF. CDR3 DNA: TGTGCCAGCAGCTTTTCAGGGGGTCGTGAGACCCAGTACTTC.

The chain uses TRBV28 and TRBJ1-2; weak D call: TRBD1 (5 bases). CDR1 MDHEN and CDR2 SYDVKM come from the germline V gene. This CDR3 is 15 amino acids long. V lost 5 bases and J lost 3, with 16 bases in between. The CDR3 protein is CASSEGQGRDYGYTF. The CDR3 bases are TGTGCCAGCAGTGAAGGGCAGGGCCGGGACTATGGCTACACCTTC.

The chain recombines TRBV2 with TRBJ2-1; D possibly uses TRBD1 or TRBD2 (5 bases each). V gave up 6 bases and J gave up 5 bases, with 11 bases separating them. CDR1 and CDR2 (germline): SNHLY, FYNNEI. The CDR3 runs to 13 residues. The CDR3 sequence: CASRGTRNNEQFF. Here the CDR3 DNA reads TGTGCCAGCAGGGGGACGCGAAACAATGAGCAGTTCTTC.

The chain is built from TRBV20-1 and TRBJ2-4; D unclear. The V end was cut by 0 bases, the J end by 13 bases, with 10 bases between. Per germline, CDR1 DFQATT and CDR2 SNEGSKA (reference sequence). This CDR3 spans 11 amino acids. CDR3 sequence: CSARDARLQYF. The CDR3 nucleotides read TGCAGTGCTAGAGATGCCCGGCTACAGTACTTC.

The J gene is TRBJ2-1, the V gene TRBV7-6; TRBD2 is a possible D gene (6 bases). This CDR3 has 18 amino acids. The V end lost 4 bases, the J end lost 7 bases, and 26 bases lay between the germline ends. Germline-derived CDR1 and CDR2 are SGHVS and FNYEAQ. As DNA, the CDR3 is TGTGCCAGCAGCTCGTTAGCCTCCCTGGCGGGAATCCCTAATGAGCAGTTCTTC. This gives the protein CASSSLASLAGIPNEQFF.

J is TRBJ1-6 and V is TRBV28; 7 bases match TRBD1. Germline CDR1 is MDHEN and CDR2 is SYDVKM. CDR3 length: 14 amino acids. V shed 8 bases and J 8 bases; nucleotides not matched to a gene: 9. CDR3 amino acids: CASHEQGRDSPLHF. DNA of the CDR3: TGTGCCAGCCACGAACAGGGGAGGGATTCACCCCTCCACTTT.

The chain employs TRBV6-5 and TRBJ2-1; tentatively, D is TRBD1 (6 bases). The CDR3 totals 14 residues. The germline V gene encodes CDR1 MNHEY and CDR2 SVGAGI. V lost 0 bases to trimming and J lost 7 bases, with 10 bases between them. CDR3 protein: CASSYSARGNEQFF. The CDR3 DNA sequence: TGTGCCAGCAGTTACTCGGCCAGGGGAAATGAGCAGTTCTTC.

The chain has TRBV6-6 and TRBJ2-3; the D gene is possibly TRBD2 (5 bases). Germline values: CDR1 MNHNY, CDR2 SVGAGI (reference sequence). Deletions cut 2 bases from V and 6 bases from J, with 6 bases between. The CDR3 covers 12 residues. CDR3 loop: CASSYVADTQYF. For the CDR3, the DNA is TGTGCCAGCAGTTACGTAGCGGATACGCAGTATTTT.

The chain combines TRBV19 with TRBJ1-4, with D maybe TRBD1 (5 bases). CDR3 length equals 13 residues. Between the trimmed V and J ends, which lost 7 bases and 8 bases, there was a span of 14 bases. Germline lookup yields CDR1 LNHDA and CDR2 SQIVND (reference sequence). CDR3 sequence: CASTVGVGEKLFF. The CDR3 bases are TGTGCCAGTACGGTAGGGGTCGGCGAAAAACTGTTTTTT.

The CDR3 DNA sequence: TGCGCCAGCAGAGACGACAGGGTGGTCCCCGGGGAGCTGTTTTTT. Translated: CASRDDRVVPGELFF. The chain has TRBV5-1 and TRBJ2-2; 7 bases map to TRBD1. J was trimmed by 6 bases and V by 5 bases; bases with no gene match: 10. From germline, CDR1 is SGHRS and CDR2 YFSETQ. This CDR3 region has 15 residues.

The chain's CDR3 is CSASDGNTIYF. The CDR3 DNA reads TGCAGTGCTAGCGATGGAAACACCATATATTTT. This chain joins TRBV20-1 and TRBJ1-3; D ambiguous. The germline CDR1 and CDR2 sequences are DFQATT and SNEGSKA (reference sequence). CDR3 length: 11 amino acids. Trimming took off 3 bases at V and 3 bases at J, with 3 bases between the two ends.

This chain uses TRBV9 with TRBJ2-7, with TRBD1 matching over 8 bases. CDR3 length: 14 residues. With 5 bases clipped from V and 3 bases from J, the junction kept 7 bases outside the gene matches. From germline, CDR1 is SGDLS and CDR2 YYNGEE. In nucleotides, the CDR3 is TGTGCCAGCAGTCCGGGGGACAGGCACTACGAGCAGTACTTC. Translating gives CASSPGDRHYEQYF.

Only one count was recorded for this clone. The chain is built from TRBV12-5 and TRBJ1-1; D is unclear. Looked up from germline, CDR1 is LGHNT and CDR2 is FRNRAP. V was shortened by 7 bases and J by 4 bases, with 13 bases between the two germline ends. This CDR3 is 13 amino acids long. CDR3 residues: CASAKEGSTEAFF. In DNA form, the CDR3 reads TGTGCTAGTGCCAAAGAGGGATCCACTGAAGCTTTCTTT. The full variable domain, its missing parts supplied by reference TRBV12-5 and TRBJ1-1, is DARVTQTPRHKVTEMGQEVTMRCQPILGHNTVFWYRQTMMQGLELLAYFRNRAPLDDSGMPKDRFSAEMPDATLATLKIQPSEPRDSAVYFCASAKEGSTEAFFGQGTRLTVV.

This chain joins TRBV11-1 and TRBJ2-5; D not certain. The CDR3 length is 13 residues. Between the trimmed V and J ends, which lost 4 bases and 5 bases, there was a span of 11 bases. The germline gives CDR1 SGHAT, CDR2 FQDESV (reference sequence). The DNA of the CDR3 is TGTGCCAGCAGCTCGGACCTTCAGGAGACCCAGTACTTC. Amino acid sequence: CASSSDLQETQYF.

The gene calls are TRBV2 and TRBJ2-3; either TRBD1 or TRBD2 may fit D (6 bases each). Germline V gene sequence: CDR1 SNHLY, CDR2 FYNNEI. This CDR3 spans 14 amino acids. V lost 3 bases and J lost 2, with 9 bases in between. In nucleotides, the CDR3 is TGTGCCAGCAGTGAGGGGGGCGACACAGATACGCAGTATTTT. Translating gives CASSEGGDTDTQYF. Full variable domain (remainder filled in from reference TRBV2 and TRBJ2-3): EPEVTQTPSHQVTQMGQEVILRCVPISNHLYFYWYRQILGQKVEFLVSFYNNEISEKSEIFDDQFSVERPDGSNFTLKIRSTKLEDSAMYFCASSEGGDTDTQYFGPGTRLTVL.

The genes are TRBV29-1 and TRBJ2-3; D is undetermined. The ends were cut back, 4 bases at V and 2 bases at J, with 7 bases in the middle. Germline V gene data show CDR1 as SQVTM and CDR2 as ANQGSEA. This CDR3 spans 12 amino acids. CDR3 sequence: CSVGRATDTQYF. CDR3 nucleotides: TGCAGCGTTGGAAGGGCCACAGATACGCAGTATTTT.